This TCR beta chain is from a study of response to subunit inactivated influenza vaccine. Overall study results and limits: It was suggested by the authors that few new T cells are recruited by each seasonal influenza vaccination.

For this clonotype: Its cognate antigen is unknown.

TCRdb fed the RT-PCR reads into MiXCR, producing one record per CDR3 protein. The data show about 650,000 distinct CDR3 sequences, roughly 14% seen once. The CDR3 is 16 amino acids. Trimming took 1 base from V and 4 from J, leaving 14 bases between them. Germline V gene data show CDR1 as SGHTS and CDR2 as YDEGEE. The chain recombines TRBV5-8 with TRBJ2-2; possibly TRBD2 for D (7 bases). The source was PBMCs from blood, collected approximately 12 days after vaccination. The sequence came from a man aged 50-60 years who received an inactivated influenza vaccine. CDR3 in amino acids: CASSLWGGSSTGELFF. CDR3 DNA sequence: TGTGCCAGCAGCTTGTGGGGGGGCTCGAGCACCGGGGAGCTGTTTTTT.